The TCR beta chain under discussion was sequenced for a study of blood T cell repertoires in COVID-19 (dated by TCRdb to between 2020 and 2021). With regard to the full study: Samples from collaborators originated in the United States, Italy and Spain and spanned both the acute and convalescent phases of COVID-19. The material from the prospective study consisted of cDNA or gDNA derived from T cells, B-cell-depleted T cells, or PBMCs. The dataset comprised deeply sampled blood TCRbeta repertoires from subjects exposed to, actively infected with, or recovered from COVID-19. The repertoires were released in a freely available public database meant as a resource for research on the immune response to SARS-CoV-2. Samples came from the ongoing ImmuneRACE study (first 160 participants) plus 1,254 subjects from 6 global collaborators. A de-identified subject ID, COVID-19 status, age in years and sex were almost always included in the sample metadata. Where available, HLA class I and class II types were obtained from metadata supplied by the sample provider rather than from assay-based typing. General conclusions and limits of the study: How much clinical and demographic metadata was included differed by source and by participant, and the metadata was provided uncurated.

The collaborating institutions used their own protocols to collect whole blood in K2EDTA tubes. For TCRbeta analysis, collaborators shipped samples in one of three forms: frozen whole blood, isolated PBMCs, or DNA extracted from either of those sample types. The immunoSEQ Assay, a bias-controlled multiplex PCR, was used to amplify TCRbeta CDR3 regions from genomic DNA. The paper's processing steps were these. Nucleated cell counts per sample were estimated from amplification of reference gene primers within the assay. To quantify the absolute abundance of each unique TCRbeta CDR3 rearrangement, sequence reads were collapsed and filtered. For each sample, productive Simpson clonality was calculated by taking the square root of Simpson's diversity index across productive rearrangements. The clones in this table, taken by TCRdb from immuneACCESS, are in-frame only. Not every clone is retained; where verified, under half of the shortfall comes from an unresolved V gene, and the cause of the rest is unknown. That table is the source of V, J and clone size, and D and trimming were worked out from the DNA. This sample is represented by approximately 180,000 clones; approximately 79% of them were singletons. Clones ranked in the top ten supply 26% of the sample.

The CDR3, from cysteine to phenylalanine, totals 15 residues. Just the 45-base CDR3 DNA is kept, in frame starting at base 1. Clipping removes 5 bases from V and 11 bases from J, with 9 as the unmatched junction base count. The germline V gene (reference sequence) gives CDR1 as LNHNV and CDR2 as YYDKDF. About this clone: There is no known antigen for this receptor. Qualities for individual bases were not recorded, and no much larger clone is one base off.

Sequences were obtained from peripheral blood. The sequence was collected from a woman aged 70-85 years with acute or convalescent COVID-19. The chain joins TRBV15 to TRBJ2-2; TRBD2 aligns with 12 central bases. At the DNA level, the sequence is TGTGCCACCAGCGTCTTGACTAGCGGGAGATCTGAGCTGTTTTTT. It is translated as CATSVLTSGRSELFF.